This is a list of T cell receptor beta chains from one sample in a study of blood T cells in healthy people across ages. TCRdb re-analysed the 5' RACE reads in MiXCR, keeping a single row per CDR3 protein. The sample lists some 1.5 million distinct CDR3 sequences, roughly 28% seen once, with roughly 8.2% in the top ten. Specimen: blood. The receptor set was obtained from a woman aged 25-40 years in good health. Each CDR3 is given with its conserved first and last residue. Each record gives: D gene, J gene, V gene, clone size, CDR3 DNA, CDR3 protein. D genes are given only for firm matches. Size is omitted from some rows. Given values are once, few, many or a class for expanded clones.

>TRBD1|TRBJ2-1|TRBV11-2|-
TGTGCCAGCAGCTTAATGCTTGGGACAGGGGCCACCAATGAGCAGTTCTTC
CASSLMLGTGATNEQFF
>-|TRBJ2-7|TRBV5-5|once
TGTGCCAGCAGACAGGGAAGAAACGAGCAGTACTTC
CASRQGRNEQYF
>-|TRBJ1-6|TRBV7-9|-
TGTGCCAGCAGTTCGCCGGGACATTATAATTCACCCCTCCACTTT
CASSSPGHYNSPLHF
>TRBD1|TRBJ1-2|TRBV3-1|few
TGTGCCAGCAGCCGCTCGGGACAGAACTATGGCTACACCTTC
CASSRSGQNYGYTF
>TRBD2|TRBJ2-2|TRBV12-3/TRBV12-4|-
TGTGCCAGCACTAGCGGGGGGCCCCCCGGGGAGCTGTTTTTT
CASTSGGPPGELFF
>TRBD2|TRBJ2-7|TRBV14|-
TGTGCCAGCAGCCAAGAAAGCCTAGCGGGGGAGCAGTACTTC
CASSQESLAGEQYF
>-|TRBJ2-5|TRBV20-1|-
TGCAGTGCAGGACGGGCGGGGCTGCAAGAGACCCAGTACTTC
CSAGRAGLQETQYF
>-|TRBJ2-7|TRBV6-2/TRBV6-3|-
TGTGCCAGCAGTTATGACAGCTACTACGAGCAGTACTTC
CASSYDSYYEQYF
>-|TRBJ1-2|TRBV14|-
TGTGCCAGCAGCCATCAACAGGGCCGGAGTGGCTATGGCTACACCTTC
CASSHQQGRSGYGYTF
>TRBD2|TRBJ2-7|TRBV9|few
TGTGCCAGCAGCGTAGTAGGTAGCGGGGGCGTCAACGAGCAGTACTTC
CASSVVGSGGVNEQYF
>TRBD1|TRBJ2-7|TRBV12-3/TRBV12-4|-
TGTGCCAGCAGTAACAGGGGGTCGACCTACGAGCAGTACTTC
CASSNRGSTYEQYF
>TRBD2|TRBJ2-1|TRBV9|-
TGTGCCAGCAGCTCTCCTTCGTTAGCGGGGGGGCAAAATGAGCAGTTCTTC
CASSSPSLAGGQNEQFF
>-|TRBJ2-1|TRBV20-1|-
TGCAGTGCAAGACAGGCTAAGTCGATCCCCCACAATGAGCAGTTCTTC
CSARQAKSIPHNEQFF
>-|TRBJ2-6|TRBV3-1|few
TGTGCCAGCAGCCAAGGGGTCAGCTCTGGGGCCAACGTCCTGACTTTC
CASSQGVSSGANVLTF
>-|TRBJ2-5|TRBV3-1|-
TGTGCCAGCAGCCTAGCGCGAAGTACCCAGTACTTC
CASSLARSTQYF
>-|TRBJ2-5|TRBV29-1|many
TGCAGCGTCCCCCACGGGGTCGGAGAGACCCAGTACTTC
CSVPHGVGETQYF
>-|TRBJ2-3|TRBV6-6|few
TGTGCCAGCAGTCATACTAGGAGCACAGATACGCAGTATTTT
CASSHTRSTDTQYF
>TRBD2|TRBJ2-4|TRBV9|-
TGTGCCAGCAGCTCGACTAGCGGGGGGGCATACATTCAGTACTTC
CASSSTSGGAYIQYF
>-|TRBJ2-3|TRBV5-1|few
TGCGCCAGCAGCTTGTCCCCTGACGGCACAGATACGCAGTATTTT
CASSLSPDGTDTQYF
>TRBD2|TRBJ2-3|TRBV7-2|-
TGTGCCAGCAGCCGACTAGCGAGCCCCCCAGATACGCAGTATTTT
CASSRLASPPDTQYF
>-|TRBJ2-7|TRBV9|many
TGTGCCAGCAGCGTAGACCCAGGGCGGACATCCTACGAGCAGTACTTC
CASSVDPGRTSYEQYF
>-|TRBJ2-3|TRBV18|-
TGTGCCAGCTCACCGGTTTGCAGCACAGATACGCAGTATTTT
CASSPVCSTDTQYF
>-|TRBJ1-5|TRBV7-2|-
TGTGCCAGCAGCTTCGGCGCGCGGGACACCAATCAGCCCCAGCATTTT
CASSFGARDTNQPQHF
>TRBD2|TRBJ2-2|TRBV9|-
TGTGCCAGCAGCGTAGGAGGACTAGCAGCTACCGGGGAGCTGTTTTTT
CASSVGGLAATGELFF
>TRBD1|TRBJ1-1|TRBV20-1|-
TGCAGTGCTGGGTGGACAGGGGATACTGAAGCTTTCTTT
CSAGWTGDTEAFF
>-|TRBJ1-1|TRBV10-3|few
TGTGCCATCAGTGAGGGGGAGGACGCTGAAGCTTTCTTT
CAISEGEDAEAFF
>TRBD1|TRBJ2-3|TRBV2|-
TGTGCCAGCACCAAAATCCCGGACAGGCTCGGAGATACGCAGTATTTT
CASTKIPDRLGDTQYF
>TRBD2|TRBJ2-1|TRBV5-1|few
TGCGCCAGCAGTCTCCAAGGGACTAGCGGGACCTACAATGAGCAGTTCTTC
CASSLQGTSGTYNEQFF
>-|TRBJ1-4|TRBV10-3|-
TGTGCCATCAGCCTCGGCCCTAATGAAAAACTGTTTTTT
CAISLGPNEKLFF
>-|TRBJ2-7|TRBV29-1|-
TGCAGCGTTGAAGATAGGAGTGTAACCGACAATGAGCAGTACTTC
CSVEDRSVTDNEQYF
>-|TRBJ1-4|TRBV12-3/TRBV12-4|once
TGTGCCAGCAGTCCCCCGGTGCCTAAAAAACTGTTTTTT
CASSPPVPKKLFF
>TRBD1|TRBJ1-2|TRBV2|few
TGTGCCAGCAGTAAAGGGGGCGTACTAATGGGCTACACCTTC
CASSKGGVLMGYTF
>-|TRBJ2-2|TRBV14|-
TGTGCCAGCAGCCCTGGACGGGCAACGGAGCTGTTTTTT
CASSPGRATELFF
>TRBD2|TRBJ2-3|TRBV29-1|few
TGCAGCGTTGAGACTAGCGGTCGGGCAGATACGCAGTATTTT
CSVETSGRADTQYF
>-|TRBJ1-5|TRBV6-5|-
TGTGCCAGCAGGAACAGGAATCAGCCCCAGCATTTT
CASRNRNQPQHF
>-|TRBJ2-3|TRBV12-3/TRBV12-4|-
TGTGCCAGCAGCCCCCGACGGATTCTCACAGATACGCAGTATTTT
CASSPRRILTDTQYF
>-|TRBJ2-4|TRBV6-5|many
TGTGCCAGCAGAGTAGAAGAGCGAGCCAAAAACATTCAGTACTTC
CASRVEERAKNIQYF
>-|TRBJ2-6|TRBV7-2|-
TGTGCCAGCAGCTTAGCCCTGGGGGATCCTGGGGCCAACGTCCTGACTTTC
CASSLALGDPGANVLTF
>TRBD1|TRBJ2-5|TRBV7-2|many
TGTGCCAGCAGCTCCGACAGGGGGCTAAAGACCCAGTACTTC
CASSSDRGLKTQYF
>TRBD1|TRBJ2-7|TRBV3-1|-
TGTACCAGCAGCCAAGAGGGGGCCGAGCAGTACTTC
CTSSQEGAEQYF
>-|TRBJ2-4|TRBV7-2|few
TGTGCCAGCAGCTTTAATAGGCAGGGAGAGACCGGGCAGTACTTC
CASSFNRQGETGQYF
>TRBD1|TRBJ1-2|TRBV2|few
TGTGCCAGCAGTGTTCAGGGACAGGGGTATGGCTACACCTTC
CASSVQGQGYGYTF
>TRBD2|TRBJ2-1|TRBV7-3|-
TGTGCCAGCAGCTTCACCGGGACTAGACAGACGAATGAGCAGTTCTTC
CASSFTGTRQTNEQFF
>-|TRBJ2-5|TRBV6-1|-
-
CASSGGSRAVETQYFF
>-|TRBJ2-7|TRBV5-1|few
TGCGCCAGCAGCTTTAGGACCCCCCCGATCGACGAGCAGTACTTC
CASSFRTPPIDEQYF
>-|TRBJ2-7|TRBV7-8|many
TGTGCCAGCAGGCGGACCGTCGGACCAGTCAGCTCCTACGAGCAGTACTTC
CASRRTVGPVSSYEQYF